The 28 T cell receptor beta chains presented below share a single source sample, sequenced in a study of PD-L1 blockade in urothelial cancer (dated by TCRdb to the late 2010s). The library relied on the immunoSEQ multiplex PCR assay. What TCRdb holds here is the immuneACCESS table cut down to in-frame rearrangements. Part of the clones is not present; checked against another copy, under half of the missing clones reflect an unresolved V gene, and the others are unexplained. The sample data list about 29,000 clones, and around 87% of these were observed just once. 1.5% to 2% of the sample belongs to the ten largest clones. The source material was PBMCs, sampled around atezolizumab (anti-PD-L1) treatment. These receptors came from a man aged 50 or older with urothelial cancer.

V is TRBV2 and J is TRBJ2-7; no clear D gene. The germline V gene encodes CDR1 SNHLY and CDR2 FYNNEI. The germline V and J ends were trimmed by 7 bases and 6 bases, with 10 bases remaining between them. There are 11 residues in the CDR3. This CDR3 is CASTVVGEQYF. The CDR3 region has the DNA TGTGCCAGCACCGTAGTTGGCGAGCAGTACTTC.

The J gene is TRBJ1-2, the V gene TRBV28; 8 bases map to TRBD1. The germline V gene encodes CDR1 MDHEN and CDR2 SYDVKM. The CDR3 runs to 13 residues. V lost 11 bases to trimming and J lost 7 bases; unmatched junction nucleotides: 12. CDR3 amino acids: CASSQGASFGYTF. The DNA for the CDR3 is TGTGCCTCGTCCCAGGGGGCCTCTTTTGGCTACACCTTC.

The genes are TRBV6-5 and TRBJ1-1; weak D call: TRBD1 (5 bases). CDR1 is MNHEY and CDR2 is SVGAGI in the germline V gene. The CDR3 has 13 residues. Trimming pared 2 bases from V and 5 bases from J, leaving 9 bases between. The CDR3 DNA is TGTGCCAGCAGTTACCTCGGGGGAACTGAAGCTTTCTTT. Encoded protein: CASSYLGGTEAFF.

The chain carries TRBV7-3 and TRBJ1-1, with no clear D. Germline V CDR1 and CDR2: SGHTA, FQGTGA. The CDR3 totals 15 residues. Between the trimmed V and J ends, which lost 0 bases and 4 bases, there was a span of 12 bases. CDR3 in DNA: TGTGCCAGCAGCTTAACGGGCAGGTTAGGCACTGAAGCTTTCTTT. This encodes CASSLTGRLGTEAFF.

In the case of this clone: One end of the junction does not line up with germline, which may come from a read error. This chain connects TRBV5-8 to TRBJ2-1; TRBD1 might be the D (5 bases). The germline V gene has CDR1 SGHTS and CDR2 YDEGEE. The CDR3 consists of 15 residues. The chain's CDR3 is CASSPTGGPYSEQFF. The CDR3 DNA reads TGTGCCAGCAGCCCAACAGGTGGGCCTTACAGTGAGCAGTTCTTC.

In this sample, this clone turned up once. The genes are TRBV7-8 and TRBJ1-1, with unresolved D. Trimming removed 1 base at V and 3 bases at J, with 9 bases between. The CDR3 is 14 amino acids. From germline, CDR1 is SGHVS and CDR2 FQNEAQ. CDR3 nucleotides: TGTGCCAGCAGCTTAGGGAGTTGGGACACTGAAGCTTTCTTT. As protein: CASSLGSWDTEAFF.

The J gene is TRBJ1-5, the V gene TRBV10-3, with D possibly being TRBD1 (6 bases). The germline V and J ends were trimmed by 3 bases and 3 bases, with 12 bases remaining between them. The CDR3 sequence is 15 residues long. Germline V gives CDR1 ENHRY, CDR2 SYGVKD. The CDR3 spells CAISDTGLPNQPQHF. The CDR3 nucleotides are TGTGCCATCAGTGATACAGGGCTACCCAATCAGCCCCAGCATTTT.

V gene TRBV19 combines with J gene TRBJ2-7; D unresolved. V was trimmed by 2 bases and J by 2 bases, leaving 7 bases between them. The CDR3 length is 13 residues. The germline V gene has CDR1 LNHDA and CDR2 SQIVND (reference sequence). CDR3 residues: CASSIQSTYEQYF. In DNA form, the CDR3 reads TGTGCCAGTAGTATACAGTCGACCTACGAGCAGTACTTC.

The chain couples TRBV2 to TRBJ2-7; D gene ambiguous. V lost 1 base to trimming and J lost 0 bases, with 4 bases between them. Germline-derived CDR1 and CDR2 are SNHLY and FYNNEI. There are 13 residues in the CDR3. In nucleotides, the CDR3 is TGTGCCAGCAGTGAAGACAGCTCCTACGAGCAGTACTTC. This codes for CASSEDSSYEQYF.

The chain recombines TRBV23-1 with TRBJ2-2; D is undetermined. TRBV23-1 is reported as an ORF; its role is uncertain. Trimming took off 4 bases at V and 9 bases at J, with 6 bases between the two ends. The CDR3 has 11 residues. The CDR3 sequence is CASSPRRELFF. CDR3 bases: TGCGCCAGCAGTCCCAGGCGGGAGCTGTTTTTT.

The gene calls are TRBV27 and TRBJ2-7; 7 nucleotides line up with TRBD1. From germline, CDR1 is MNHEY and CDR2 SMNVEV (reference sequence). J lost 4 bases, V lost 2 bases, and 8 bases had no gene match. The CDR3 sequence is 15 residues long. In DNA form, the CDR3 reads TGTGCCAGCAGTTTAAATTGGGACAGCAGTTACGAGCAGTACTTC. Protein: CASSLNWDSSYEQYF.

The CDR3 DNA reads TGTGCCAGCAGCGTAACTTTTAGGTTAGAGGGCACCGGGGAGCTGTTTTTT. Translation: CASSVTFRLEGTGELFF. The rearrangement links TRBV9 to TRBJ2-2, with a tentative D call TRBD2 (5 bases). V lost 1 base to trimming and J lost 4 bases, with 17 bases between them. Germline assignment: CDR1 SGDLS and CDR2 YYNGEE. The CDR3 covers 17 residues.

With regard to this clone: At one end the junction does not follow the germline gene, possibly because of a read error. The V call is TRBV7-7, the J call TRBJ2-2; the match to TRBD1 covers 7 bases. CDR1 and CDR2 (germline): SSHAT, FNYEAQ (reference sequence). The CDR3 extends over 15 amino acids. The CDR3 sequence: CASSSGTANTGELFF. For the CDR3, the DNA is TGTGCTAGCAGCTCCGGGACAGCGAACACCGGGGAGCTGTTTTTT.

J is TRBJ2-1 and V is TRBV27; D call uncertain. The V end was cut by 2 bases, the J end by 6 bases, with 8 bases between. Germline V gene data show CDR1 as MNHEY and CDR2 as SMNVEV (reference sequence). This CDR3 spans 13 amino acids. CDR3 DNA: TGTGCCAGCAGTTTACAGGATCCCAATGAGCAGTTCTTC. This codes for CASSLQDPNEQFF.

The genes are TRBV19 and TRBJ2-7; 7 nucleotides align to TRBD2. V lost 0 bases to trimming and J lost 0 bases; unmatched junction nucleotides: 2. This CDR3 region has 15 residues. From germline, CDR1 is LNHDA and CDR2 SQIVND (reference sequence). CDR3 nucleotide sequence: TGTGCCAGTAGTATAGAAGCGGGATTCTCCTACGAGCAGTACTTC. Amino acid sequence: CASSIEAGFSYEQYF. The variable domain in full, with the rest retrieved from reference TRBV19 and TRBJ2-7, is DGGITQSPKYLFRKEGQNVTLSCEQNLNHDAMYWYRQDPGQGLRLIYYSQIVNDFQKGDIAEGYSVSREKKESFPLTVTSAQKNPTAFYLCASSIEAGFSYEQYFGPGTRLTVT.

The gene calls are TRBV5-6 and TRBJ2-4, with TRBD2 matching over 8 bases. This CDR3 is 13 amino acids long. V lost 3 bases, J lost 5 bases, and 1 base stayed unmatched. Germline CDR1 reads SGHDT; CDR2 reads YYEEEE. The chain's CDR3 is CASSSGGENIQYF. The CDR3 DNA is TGTGCCAGCAGCTCGGGAGGGGAAAACATTCAGTACTTC.

The rearrangement uses TRBV11-2 and TRBJ1-3, with a possible D match to TRBD1 (6 bases). The CDR3 consists of 15 residues. Germline V gene data show CDR1 as SGHAT and CDR2 as FQNNGV. V lost 5 bases and J lost 2, with 13 bases in between. The CDR3 sequence is CASSVDRGAGNTIYF. The CDR3 DNA is TGTGCCAGCAGCGTGGACAGAGGTGCTGGAAACACCATATATTTT.

This clone was counted a single time. This rearrangement joins TRBV4-3 to TRBJ2-7, with D possibly being TRBD2 (6 bases). The CDR3 runs 17 residues. The V and J ends lost 2 bases and 1 base respectively, with 18 bases between them. CDR1 and CDR2 (germline): LGHNA, YSLEER. The CDR3 here is CASSQSAWASESYEQYF. Written as DNA, the CDR3 is TGCGCCAGCAGCCAAAGCGCCTGGGCTAGCGAATCCTACGAGCAGTACTTC.

V usage is TRBV6-1 and J usage is TRBJ1-1; TRBD1 is a possible D gene (5 bases). The CDR3 length is 12 residues. Germline V lookup: CDR1 MNHNS, CDR2 SASEGT. The germline V and J ends were trimmed by 1 base and 11 bases, with 11 bases remaining between them. The CDR3 nucleotides are TGTGCCAGCAGTGAAGGGAGGGGTCGGGCTTTCTTT. Protein sequence: CASSEGRGRAFF.

The CDR3 DNA is TGTGCCAGCAGCACGGGACAGGGTTCACCCCTCCACTTT. This codes for CASSTGQGSPLHF. This sequence joins TRBV9 and TRBJ1-6, with 9 bases identical to TRBD1. Germline V gene lookup returns CDR1 SGDLS and CDR2 YYNGEE. This CDR3 contains 13 residues. The V gene end was trimmed by 4 bases and the J gene end by 9 bases; junction bases not matched to a gene: 2.

This clone has a handful of counts. The genes are TRBV5-1 and TRBJ1-2; 9 bases are shared with TRBD1. Trimming at V came to 6 bases and at J to 2 bases, leaving 5 bases not matched to a gene. CDR3 length: 14 residues. Germline assignment: CDR1 SGHRS and CDR2 YFSETQ. CDR3: CASTGTGMNYGYTF. The CDR3 DNA is TGCGCCAGCACCGGGACAGGGATGAACTATGGCTACACCTTC.

The V call is TRBV5-6, the J call TRBJ2-3; 11 bases agree with TRBD2. The CDR3 contains 15 residues. The germline V gene encodes CDR1 SGHDT and CDR2 YYEEEE. V gave up 1 base and J gave up 10 bases; unmatched junction bases: 8. The CDR3, as DNA: TGTGCCAGCAGCTTGCCACTAGCGGGGGCGTCGGCGCAGTATTTT. Protein: CASSLPLAGASAQYF. The variable domain in full, completed from reference TRBV5-6 and TRBJ2-3, reads DAGVTQSPTHLIKTRGQQVTLRCSPKSGHDTVSWYQQALGQGPQFIFQYYEEEERQRGNFPDRFSGHQFPNYSSELNVNALLLGDSALYLCASSLPLAGASAQYFGPGTRLTVL.

In nucleotides, the CDR3 is TGTGCCAGCAGCTTGTTTCCAGGGGGCAACACCGGGGAGCTGTTTTTT. This sequence encodes CASSLFPGGNTGELFF. The rearrangement links TRBV5-5 to TRBJ2-2; 8 bases agree with TRBD1. Germline values: CDR1 SGHKS, CDR2 YYEKEE (reference sequence). Trimming at V came to 1 base and at J to 2 bases, leaving 4 bases not matched to a gene. The CDR3 runs to 16 residues.

The chain combines TRBV6-5 with TRBJ2-5; D unresolved. Germline CDR1 and CDR2: MNHEY and SVGAGI. This CDR3 has 15 amino acids. V lost 2 bases and J 2 bases, leaving 12 bases between the germline ends. CDR3 nucleotides: TGTGCCAGCAGTTACACTCGAACAGCTCAAGAGACCCAGTACTTC. Translated, it gives CASSYTRTAQETQYF.

CDR3 nucleotide sequence: TGTGCCAGCAGTCACAACCTCTCTGGAAACACCATATATTTT. It specifies CASSHNLSGNTIYF. V and J are TRBV6-1 and TRBJ1-3, with D unclear. The germline V gene encodes CDR1 MNHNS and CDR2 SASEGT. V lost 5 bases, J lost 0 bases, and 8 bases lay in between. The CDR3 extends over 14 amino acids.

The chain employs TRBV5-8 and TRBJ1-5, with D possibly matching TRBD1 (6 bases). The CDR3 loop spans 13 amino acids. Germline values: CDR1 SGHTS, CDR2 YDEGEE. With 4 bases removed from V and 3 bases from J, the gap between germline ends came to 8 bases. In DNA form, the CDR3 reads TGTGCCAGCAGCAGGACAGTCAATCAGCCCCAGCATTTT. Residues: CASSRTVNQPQHF.

The chain couples TRBV11-3 to TRBJ2-3; TRBD2 matches 7 bases. The junction had 6 bases not matched to a gene; V was cut back by 3 bases and J by 6 bases. The CDR3 spans 14 residues. Germline V CDR1 and CDR2: SGHNT, YENEEA. The CDR3 DNA follows: TGTGCCAGCAGCTTTGGCGGGAGTCGGGATACGCAGTATTTT. Translated, it gives CASSFGGSRDTQYF.

This clone was counted a few times. The chain employs TRBV19 and TRBJ2-5, with D unresolved. V was cut by 4 bases and J by 5 bases, with 5 bases left in between. Germline V gene sequence: CDR1 LNHDA, CDR2 SQIVND (reference sequence). The CDR3 runs to 11 residues. The CDR3 reads CASSTSETQYF. CDR3 bases: TGTGCCAGTAGTACCTCGGAGACCCAGTACTTC.